What follows are 14 T cell receptor beta chains derived from one specimen sequenced in a study of T-cell reconstitution after alpha-beta-depleted transplantation in children. The TCRbeta library was prepared with unique molecular identifiers. A single record per CDR3 protein comes from TCRdb applying MiXCR to the PCR reads. The profile shows some 240,000 distinct CDR3 sequences, 7.5% to 10% of them singletons. The material was PBMCs from the stem cell graft donor, obtained from the stem cell graft. The receptor set was obtained from a human donor who donated a stem cell graft to a child with SCID.

Many counts were recorded for this clonotype. This chain connects TRBV29-1 to TRBJ1-2; 7 nucleotides agree with TRBD1. The junction had 6 bases not matched to a gene; V was cut back by 7 bases and J by 4 bases. Germline values: CDR1 SQVTM, CDR2 ANQGSEA. This CDR3 spans 12 amino acids. CDR3 nucleotides: TGCAGCGCGGGACAGCCCTTCTATGGCTACACCTTC. The encoded protein is CSAGQPFYGYTF.

Here the CDR3 DNA reads TGTGCCAGCAGCTTCAGCGGGGTCCAGCCCCAGCATTTT. It encodes CASSFSGVQPQHF. The chain joins TRBV12-3 or TRBV12-4 to TRBJ1-5; D uncertain. The ends were cut back, 6 bases at V and 7 bases at J, with 13 bases in the middle. The CDR3 length is 13 residues.

The table lists this clonotype with many counts. The rearrangement links TRBV20-1 to TRBJ2-1, with D possibly TRBD1 on 6 matching bases. CDR3 length equals 15 residues. The V gene's germline CDR1 is DFQATT and CDR2 SNEGSKA (reference sequence). V lost 4 bases and J lost 5, with 18 bases in between. The CDR3 DNA is TGCAGTGCTACTCCCGTGGACAGAGGAAACAATGAGCAGTTCTTC. It encodes CSATPVDRGNNEQFF.

There are a few counts of this clonotype. The chain recombines TRBV12-3 or TRBV12-4 with TRBJ2-1; a weak D match, TRBD2 (6 bases). The V end lost 6 bases, the J end lost 3 bases, and 12 bases lay between the germline ends. CDR3 length: 14 amino acids. DNA of the CDR3: TGTGCCAGCAGGATGGGACTTTACTACAATGAGCAGTTCTTC. It yields the protein CASRMGLYYNEQFF.

This clonotype was detected ten times or more. The CDR3 loop reads CASSINGNTEAFF. In nucleotides, the CDR3 is TGTGCCAGCTCAATTAATGGGAACACTGAAGCTTTCTTT. The chain has TRBV18 and TRBJ1-1; D gene uncertain. Germline CDR1 and CDR2: KGHSH and LQKENI. The CDR3 covers 13 residues. The germline V and J ends were trimmed by 5 bases and 1 base, with 8 bases remaining between them.

This clonotype was counted many times. This sequence joins TRBV7-8 and TRBJ1-5; possibly TRBD1 for D (5 bases). This CDR3 has 15 amino acids. The germline gives CDR1 SGHVS, CDR2 FQNEAQ. V lost 5 bases, J lost 0 bases, and 11 bases lay in between. The CDR3 bases are TGTGCCAGCAGCCAGAGGGGCTATAGCAATCAGCCCCAGCATTTT. Translating gives CASSQRGYSNQPQHF.

CDR3 nucleotides: TGTGCCAGCAGCTCTGGACTAGACGACACAGATACGCAGTATTTT. Translation: CASSSGLDDTDTQYF. The chain recombines TRBV5-5 with TRBJ2-3, with 7 bases matching TRBD2. Germline lookup yields CDR1 SGHKS and CDR2 YYEKEE (reference sequence). J was trimmed by 2 bases and V by 3 bases; bases with no gene match: 6. The CDR3 is 15 residues long.

This clonotype was counted many times. The rearrangement links TRBV5-1 to TRBJ1-1; D remains unclear. The germline CDR1 and CDR2 sequences are SGHRS and YFSETQ. This CDR3 contains 16 residues. V lost 4 bases, J lost 1 base, and 17 bases lay in between. CDR3 DNA sequence: TGCGCCAGCAGCCAGACTCGTGGGCCTCAGAACACTGAAGCTTTCTTT. Encoded protein: CASSQTRGPQNTEAFF.

This clonotype was counted at least ten times. The chain has TRBV28 and TRBJ1-3; D is undetermined. Per germline, CDR1 MDHEN and CDR2 SYDVKM. The CDR3 totals 16 residues. Trimming took 7 bases from V and 0 from J, leaving 16 bases between them. CDR3 bases: TGTGCCAGCACTTTGGGCTGGGGAAGCTCTGGAAACACCATATATTTT. It translates to CASTLGWGSSGNTIYF.

Many counts were recorded for this clonotype. CDR3 in DNA: TGTGCCAGCAGCTTGGGGCCGGTGGGCAATCAGCCCCAGCATTTT. This sequence encodes CASSLGPVGNQPQHF. The chain couples TRBV5-5 to TRBJ1-5, with D unclear. There are 15 residues in the CDR3. CDR1 SGHKS and CDR2 YYEKEE come from the germline V gene (reference sequence). Trimming stripped 0 bases from V and 2 bases from J, with 9 bases between.

This clonotype was detected many times. V and J are TRBV7-9 and TRBJ2-1; a weak D match, TRBD1 (6 bases). The length of the CDR3 is 14 residues. Per the germline V gene, CDR1 is SEHNR and CDR2 is FQNEAQ (reference sequence). Trimming removed 5 bases from V and 4 bases from J, with 12 bases in between. The CDR3 region has the DNA TGTGCCAGCAGCGACCGGACAGTTTACAATGAGCAGTTCTTC. Its translation is CASSDRTVYNEQFF.

This clonotype was found many times. CDR3 sequence reads: CASSDQGREQYF. The CDR3 DNA follows: TGTGCCAGCAGCGACCAGGGAAGGGAGCAGTACTTC. This chain joins TRBV2 and TRBJ2-7, with TRBD1 as a possible D gene (5 bases). The CDR3 runs 12 residues. V lost 6 bases, J lost 7 bases, and 13 bases lay in between. The germline V gene has CDR1 SNHLY and CDR2 FYNNEI.

This clonotype showed up just a few times. The V gene is TRBV5-1, the J gene TRBJ2-6; 10 bases align to TRBD2. Trimming cost V 4 bases and J 0 bases; bases outside gene matches: 4. The CDR3 is 17 residues long. Germline-derived CDR1 and CDR2 are SGHRS and YFSETQ. The CDR3 region has the DNA TGCGCCAGCAGCCGCAGCGGGGGGGACTCTGGGGCCAACGTCCTGACTTTC. This gives the protein CASSRSGGDSGANVLTF.

This clonotype came up many times. This chain links TRBV7-2 with TRBJ2-2; tentative D call: TRBD1 (6 bases). This CDR3 has 15 amino acids. Trimming took 5 bases from V and 7 from J, leaving 17 bases between them. The V gene's germline CDR1 is SGHTA and CDR2 FQGNSA. The CDR3 sequence: CASSRGGTVGGELFF. CDR3 bases: TGTGCCAGCAGCCGAGGGGGTACGGTTGGCGGGGAGCTGTTTTTT. The full variable domain, with the rest looked up from reference TRBV7-2 and TRBJ2-2, is GAGVSQSPSNKVTEKGKDVELRCDPISGHTALYWYRQSLGQGLEFLIYFQGNSAPDKSGLPSDRFSAERTGGSVSTLTIQRTQQEDSAVYLCASSRGGTVGGELFFGEGSRLTVL.